This TCR beta chain is from a study of shared clonotypes between healthy human individuals (dated by TCRdb to about 2020). Looking at the study overall: The cohort included three men and two women between 18 and 49 years of age. To increase sequencing depth and limit assay-specific biases, TCR repertoire library preparation and sequencing were carried out by different laboratories using diverse techniques. Per donor, leukapheresis produced somewhere between about 0.9 and 9.5 billion PBMCs. The study deeply sequenced blood TCR repertoires of about 5 healthy adults to estimate repertoire size and the extent of clonotype sharing between individuals. Per donor, three plates each were used for CD4 naive and CD4 memory, two for CD8 naive, and one for CD8 memory. What the research found in general, with its limitations: Because the study included only a small number of donors, the genetic and exposure-history diversity represented was limited. Sharing across several donors was observed for about 5% of naive CD4, less than 4% of naive CD8, over 2% of memory CD4, and roughly 0.4% of memory CD8 clonotypes. Sampling was limited to blood, and TCR repertoires in tissue likely differ from TCR repertoires in blood. Pairwise subsampling indicated that sequencing depth was expected to affect the degree of clonotype sharing among donors. Estimated clonotype richness was generally larger for naive than for memory subsets. Rarefaction of sorted-subset datasets indicated incomplete sequencing despite the large sequencing depth. Higher generation probabilities were observed for clonotypes shared by all four sorted-subset donors than for non-shared clonotypes.

CD8 naive samples were obtained by positive selection for CCR7 among CD45RO-negative cells, yielding a CD45RA+CCR7+ population from which TemRA cells were excluded. Donors were healthy HIV-negative adults with no recently reported acute infections or vaccinations. All donors were Caucasian adults living in Nashville, Tennessee, USA. After blood collection by leukapheresis, PBMCs were isolated using Ficoll-Histopaque density gradient centrifugation and then cryopreserved in the vapor phase of liquid nitrogen. Purity and quantity of every magnetically sorted T cell population were checked by analytical flow cytometry. Each sorted fraction had its genomic DNA isolated and then quantified by UV absorbance on a Nanodrop 2000c. A remark on this clone: No antigen is known for it. Base qualities are not at hand, and no much larger clone is one base apart.

TCR CDR3 regions were amplified from genomic DNA by multiplex PCR using the deep immunoSEQ assay. Extracted genomic DNA from each cell subset was distributed evenly across all wells of several immunoSEQ 96-well plates, and each plate was treated as a replicate. For sorted subsets, roughly 190 ng of genomic DNA, equivalent to 25,000 to 30,000 T cell genomes, went into each replicate PCR. Purified libraries were measured with a Qubit 3.0 fluorometer, size-checked on a Bioanalyzer 2100, and measured again with the KAPA Library Quantification kit. Each immunoSEQ 96-well plate was sequenced on its own single-read 150-cycle Illumina NextSeq 550 flow cell. The authors processed their data as follows. Because only junctional sequences without quality scores were contained in the immunoSEQ output, filtering matching that applied to full-length reads could not be performed. To assign V/J genes and CDR3, sequences were annotated using PyIR, a Python wrapper for IgBLAST v1.9, with IMGT germline references. Any read was removed if the V/J assignment was weak (E-value above 1e-6), the CDR3 was missing, or the read contained stop codons, out-of-frame junctions, or ambiguous translated residues. V3J clonotypes were defined as sequences sharing the same inferred V gene, J gene, and CDR3 amino acid sequence. Percentage overlap between repertoires was computed as shared unique clonotypes divided by the size of the smaller repertoire. Repertoire richness was assessed with RTK rarefaction, the Chao1 estimator, and Recon v2.1 estimates of unobserved clonotypes. Generation probabilities were computed with OLGA for all TCRbeta clonotypes obtained by the gDNA method from a few donors. Not all clones reach the TCRdb copy of this immuneACCESS table, which keeps in-frame sequences only. Checked studies attribute under half of the gap to unresolved V genes and leave the rest unexplained. V, J and clone size reflect that table, while D and trimming were determined from the DNA. The sample includes 1.5 million to 2.5 million clones, with over 85% observed a single time. Jointly, the top ten make up around 1% of the sample.

CDR1 and CDR2, looked up from the germline V gene (reference sequence), are LNHDA and SQIVND. The CDR3 covers 14 residues, taking in both the cysteine and the phenylalanine. Here the CDR3 DNA is all that survives: 42 bases in frame from base 1. Cut back by 8 bases and 2 bases, the V and J ends lie 13 bases apart. The sequence joins TRBV19 to TRBJ1-3; no D gene is confidently identified. The specimen sequenced was naive CD8+ T cells sorted from blood. Interpreted using the paper, the cell subset or site label stands for: CD45RA+CCR7+. The receptor's source is a man aged 18 to 29 in good health. The CDR3 amino acid sequence is: CASPTPDPGNTIYF. DNA sequence: TGTGCCAGTCCTACGCCGGACCCTGGAAACACCATATATTTT. When the CDR3 is completed using the reference TRBV19 and TRBJ1-3 genes on either side, the full variable domain is DGGITQSPKYLFRKEGQNVTLSCEQNLNHDAMYWYRQDPGQGLRLIYYSQIVNDFQKGDIAEGYSVSREKKESFPLTVTSAQKNPTAFYLCASPTPDPGNTIYFGEGSWLTVV.